This T cell receptor beta chain stems from a study of early T cells in non-severe SARS-CoV-2 infection. Using its own MiXCR run on the 5' RACE reads, TCRdb lists one record per CDR3 protein. Of about 33,000 distinct CDR3 sequences listed, about 5% are singletons. This clonotype occurred many times. The sequence was collected from an adult who was a healthcare worker with PCR-confirmed SARS-CoV-2 infection or an uninfected control (not recorded which). Sequencing was carried out using whole blood.

CDR3 protein: CASSLGSRGQETQYF. The DNA of the CDR3 is TGTGCCAGCAGCTTAGGCTCGCGGGGCCAAGAGACCCAGTACTTC. The chain uses TRBV7-2 and TRBJ2-5; perhaps TRBD2 as D (6 bases). The CDR3 contains 15 residues. Germline assignment: CDR1 SGHTA and CDR2 FQGNSA. Trimming took off 1 base at V and 1 base at J, with 10 bases between the two ends. Together with reference TRBV7-2 and TRBJ2-5, the CDR3 gives the full variable domain: GAGVSQSPSNKVTEKGKDVELRCDPISGHTALYWYRQSLGQGLEFLIYFQGNSAPDKSGLPSDRFSAERTGGSVSTLTIQRTQQEDSAVYLCASSLGSRGQETQYFGPGTRLLVL.